This T cell receptor beta chain is from a study of cytomegalovirus exposure and HLA in healthy donors. Primers: 60 Vbeta forward and 13 Jbeta reverse. Sequenced by immunoSEQ multiplex PCR; TCRdb stores in-frame clones only, minus some. The sample carries 120,000 or so clones, 79% recorded once. Details on this clone: Its target is not known.

The V and J ends lost 6 bases and 13 bases respectively, with 12 bases between them. CDR1 is MNHEY and CDR2 is SVGAGI in the germline V gene. This CDR3 contains 11 residues. The study, taken as a whole, reports: In a later analysis, at a false discovery rate of 0.05, 16,951 TCR beta sequences were associated with HLA alleles. HLA-A and HLA-B allele assignments for most subjects were reportedly predicted accurately using TCR beta sequences.

Sequencing used PBMCs. The receptor's source is a man aged 18-30 years in good health and CMV-seronegative. This chain uses TRBV6-5 with TRBJ1-4; no clear D. In DNA form, the CDR3 reads TGTGCCAGCAGCAAAAGACCAGGACTGTTTTTT. Translated, it gives CASSKRPGLFF.